These T cell receptor beta chains were read from a single sample in a study of T-cell memory formation after mild COVID-19. TCRdb analysed the 5' RACE reads with MiXCR anew, one entry per CDR3 protein. The sample holds around 150,000 distinct CDR3 sequences; 13% to 15% are singletons and the top ten take 13% to 15%. The sequenced sample consisted of PBMCs or a T cell subset sorted from them (not recorded which). All receptors come from an adult woman who had mild COVID-19 (a few samples of this study predate the infection). Cell type and time point are not known. Each CDR3 is given with its conserved first and last residue. The D gene is left open where the match is weak. Clone sizes are given selectively: once, few, many, or a class where the clone is expanded.

D gene	V gene	J gene	clone size	CDR3 protein	CDR3 DNA
.	TRBV5-5	TRBJ2-1	many	CASSEQGTEQFF	TGTGCCAGCAGCGAGCAGGGGACTGAGCAGTTCTTC
.	TRBV5-5	TRBJ1-4	few	CASSLPGAELFF	TGTGCCAGCAGCTTGCCGGGCGCGGAACTGTTTTTT
.	TRBV5-1	TRBJ2-7	.	CASSLGDNSYEQYF	TGCGCCAGCAGCTTGGGGGACAACTCCTACGAGCAGTACTTC
TRBD2	TRBV7-9	TRBJ2-1	.	CASSSLAGAPYNEQFF	TGTGCCAGCAGCTCCTTAGCGGGAGCCCCCTACAATGAGCAGTTCTTC
.	TRBV9	TRBJ2-7	.	CASSVDIDGYEQYF	TGTGCCAGCAGCGTAGACATCGACGGATACGAGCAGTACTTC
.	TRBV7-9	TRBJ1-1	.	CASSLVRRLNTEAFF	TGTGCCAGCAGCTTAGTCAGGCGACTTAACACTGAAGCTTTCTTT
TRBD1	TRBV14	TRBJ2-7	.	CASSQAPGQTAYEQYF	TGTGCCAGCAGCCAAGCGCCGGGACAGACGGCCTACGAGCAGTACTTC
.	TRBV5-4	TRBJ2-1	few	CASSHRVATYNEQFF	TGTGCCAGCAGCCACCGGGTAGCCACCTACAATGAGCAGTTCTTC
.	TRBV12-3/TRBV12-4	TRBJ2-3	few	CASSLGTPRQYF	TGTGCCAGCAGTTTAGGGACTCCCCGTCAGTATTTT
.	TRBV5-4	TRBJ2-1	.	CASSLRPLDEQFF	TGTGCCAGCAGCTTGAGGCCCCTCGATGAGCAGTTCTTC
.	TRBV5-1	TRBJ2-1	few	CASSLAPSQNEQFF	TGCGCCAGCAGCTTGGCACCGTCTCAAAATGAGCAGTTCTTC